Listed here are 8 T cell receptor beta chains from one sample, sequenced in a study of cytomegalovirus exposure and HLA in healthy donors. This PCR relied on a set of 60 Vbeta primers and 13 Jbeta primers. The protocol was immunoSEQ multiplex PCR, while the TCRdb copy is restricted to in-frame clones and leaves out a portion. The repertoire has 100,000 or so clones, around 77% of them found once; the top ten carry around a tenth. The sample consisted of PBMCs. These receptors originate from a male donor in good health and CMV-seropositive.

V usage is TRBV19 and J usage is TRBJ2-1, with TRBD2 identical over 13 bases. The trim removed 6 bases at V and 0 bases at J, leaving 11 bases unmatched. The CDR3 covers 19 residues. Germline CDR1 LNHDA, CDR2 SQIVND (reference sequence). DNA for the CDR3: TGTGCCAGTAGACTAGCGGGAGGGCCGGGTCCAAGCTCCTACAATGAGCAGTTCTTC. It codes for CASRLAGGPGPSSYNEQFF. The entire variable domain, with the rest obtained from reference TRBV19 and TRBJ2-1, is as follows: DGGITQSPKYLFRKEGQNVTLSCEQNLNHDAMYWYRQDPGQGLRLIYYSQIVNDFQKGDIAEGYSVSREKKESFPLTVTSAQKNPTAFYLCASRLAGGPGPSSYNEQFFGPGTRLTVL.

V is TRBV7-8 and J is TRBJ1-4; the D is unclear. The germline CDR1 and CDR2 sequences are SGHVS and FQNEAQ. The CDR3 covers 15 residues. V lost 1 base to trimming and J lost 0 bases, with 6 bases between them. This CDR3 reads CASSLEGATNEKLFF. The CDR3 nucleotides read TGTGCCAGCAGCTTAGAGGGAGCAACTAATGAAAAACTGTTTTTT.

The rearrangement joins TRBV19 to TRBJ1-1; D might be TRBD1 (5 bases). This CDR3 is built from 13 residues. Germline-derived CDR1 and CDR2 are LNHDA and SQIVND (reference sequence). Trimming took off 7 bases at V and 2 bases at J, with 11 bases between the two ends. The CDR3, as DNA: TGTGCCAGTACCTTGGGGGGAAACACTGAAGCTTTCTTT. The encoded protein is CASTLGGNTEAFF.

This chain uses TRBV19 with TRBJ1-1; tentative D call: TRBD1 (5 bases). Germline values: CDR1 LNHDA, CDR2 SQIVND (reference sequence). Deletions cut 5 bases from V and 0 bases from J, with 19 bases between. CDR3 length equals 17 residues. The CDR3 loop reads CASSALRTIGMNTEAFF. CDR3 in DNA: TGTGCCAGTAGTGCCCTACGGACAATAGGCATGAACACTGAAGCTTTCTTT.

V and J are TRBV5-4 and TRBJ2-7; 10 bases agree with TRBD2. V was pared by 0 bases and J by 4 bases, with 10 bases of the junction left unmatched. The CDR3 contains 17 residues. In germline, CDR1 is SGHNT, CDR2 YYREEE (reference sequence). CDR3 residues: CASSLELAGSVGYEQYF. CDR3 in DNA: TGTGCCAGCAGCTTGGAACTAGCGGGGTCCGTGGGGTACGAGCAGTACTTC.

This rearrangement joins TRBV7-9 to TRBJ1-1; D unresolved. The V and J ends lost 1 base and 8 bases respectively, with 8 bases between them. The CDR3 totals 12 residues. Per the germline V gene, CDR1 is SEHNR and CDR2 is FQNEAQ (reference sequence). CDR3 residues: CASSLGREEAFF. The DNA of the CDR3 is TGTGCCAGCAGCTTAGGACGGGAAGAAGCTTTCTTT. The whole variable domain, remainder taken from reference TRBV7-9 and TRBJ1-1, is DTGVSQNPRHKITKRGQNVTFRCDPISEHNRLYWYRQTLGQGPEFLTYFQNEAQLEKSRLLSDRFSAERPKGSFSTLEIQRTEQGDSAMYLCASSLGREEAFFGQGTRLTVV.

V and J are TRBV29-1 and TRBJ2-5; 11 bases map to TRBD1. In germline, CDR1 is SQVTM, CDR2 ANQGSEA. Germline trimming cut 7 bases from V and 6 bases from J; bases unmatched to any gene: 7. This CDR3 has 13 amino acids. The CDR3 DNA reads TGCAGCGAAGGACAGGGGGCGGGGAAGACCCAGTACTTC. Translating gives CSEGQGAGKTQYF.

V gene TRBV4-1 combines with J gene TRBJ2-5, with TRBD2 identical over 8 bases. Trimming cost V 2 bases and J 2 bases; bases outside gene matches: 10. This CDR3 region has 17 residues. CDR1 MGHRA and CDR2 YSYEKL come from the germline V gene. CDR3 coding DNA: TGCGCCAGCAGCCAAAGTCCCGGGAGGGCCTTTCAAGAGACCCAGTACTTC. Translated: CASSQSPGRAFQETQYF.